This entry lists 30 T cell receptor beta chains sequenced from one sample in a study of PD-L1 blockade in urothelial cancer. Profiled with immunoSEQ multiplex PCR; TCRdb holds only in-frame clones, not every one. The data hold fewer than 65,000 clones, with around 88% observed a single time. As for time point: pretreatment peripheral blood. Sequenced material: PBMCs, taken around atezolizumab (anti-PD-L1) treatment. These TCRs come from a woman in her sixties or seventies with urothelial cancer.

The rearrangement uses TRBV5-8 and TRBJ1-1, with 8 bases identical to TRBD1. CDR1 is SGHTS and CDR2 is YDEGEE in the germline V gene. Germline trimming cut 7 bases from V and 2 bases from J; bases unmatched to any gene: 4. CDR3 length: 13 amino acids. This CDR3 reads CASPGTGNTEAFF. The CDR3 nucleotides are TGTGCCAGCCCCGGGACAGGTAACACTGAAGCTTTCTTT. Filled out from reference TRBV5-8 and TRBJ1-1, the complete variable domain reads EAGVTQSPTHLIKTRGQQATLRCSPISGHTSVYWYQQALGLGLQFLLWYDEGEERNRGNFPPRFSGRQFPNYSSELNVNALELEDSALYLCASPGTGNTEAFFGQGTRLTVV.

This chain uses TRBV5-4 with TRBJ1-3; D is perhaps TRBD1 (5 bases). There are 17 residues in the CDR3. The V gene's germline CDR1 is SGHNT and CDR2 YYREEE (reference sequence). Trimming took off 5 bases at V and 2 bases at J, with 20 bases between the two ends. The CDR3 is CASSTILGALTGNTIYF. The CDR3 DNA reads as TGTGCCAGCAGTACGATACTTGGGGCCCTGACTGGAAACACCATATATTTT.

The chain uses TRBV7-9 and TRBJ1-2; 7 bases match TRBD1. J was trimmed by 2 bases and V by 7 bases; bases with no gene match: 7. In germline, CDR1 is SEHNR, CDR2 FQNEAQ (reference sequence). The CDR3 is 14 amino acids. The CDR3 spells CASTPGQTNYGYTF. Written as DNA, the CDR3 is TGTGCCAGCACCCCGGGACAGACAAACTATGGCTACACCTTC.

This clone occurred a few times. CDR3 sequence (DNA): TGCAGCGTTAAGGACCCGGGGGAGACCCAGTACTTC. Protein sequence: CSVKDPGETQYF. The chain joins TRBV29-1 to TRBJ2-5; TRBD2 might be the D (5 bases). Deletions cut 5 bases from V and 5 bases from J, with 12 bases between. Germline CDR1 SQVTM, CDR2 ANQGSEA. The CDR3 consists of 12 residues.

V and J are TRBV4-2 and TRBJ2-2; D perhaps matches TRBD1 (6 bases). This CDR3 is 17 amino acids long. The germline V gene encodes CDR1 LGHNA and CDR2 YNFKEQ. Trimming stripped 4 bases from V and 0 bases from J, with 15 bases between. CDR3 sequence: CASSLLRDTSNTGELFF. The DNA of the CDR3 is TGTGCCAGCAGCCTACTCCGGGACACCTCGAACACCGGGGAGCTGTTTTTT.

This chain joins TRBV4-3 and TRBJ2-3; D uncertain. V shed 0 bases and J shed 7 bases, with 17 bases lying between them. Germline V gene data show CDR1 as LGHNA and CDR2 as YSLEER. This CDR3 contains 16 residues. The CDR3 loop reads CASSQDNHQSANTQYF. DNA of the CDR3: TGCGCCAGCAGCCAAGACAATCATCAAAGCGCAAATACGCAGTATTTT.

This chain connects TRBV11-2 to TRBJ2-5, with a weak D call TRBD2 (7 bases). The CDR3 totals 14 residues. Trimming pared 2 bases from V and 5 bases from J, leaving 12 bases between. Per the germline V gene, CDR1 is SGHAT and CDR2 is FQNNGV. The CDR3 loop is CASSLWGGMETQYF. The CDR3, as DNA: TGTGCCAGCAGCTTATGGGGGGGCATGGAGACCCAGTACTTC.

This rearrangement joins TRBV11-2 to TRBJ2-7; TRBD2 is a possible D gene (6 bases). CDR1 SGHAT and CDR2 FQNNGV come from the germline V gene. The CDR3 spans 14 residues. Trimming shortened V by 4 bases and J by 6 bases, and 16 bases separated the two germline ends. CDR3 in amino acids: CASSWTSGSGEQYF. CDR3 nucleotide sequence: TGTGCCAGCAGCTGGACCAGCGGGTCCGGCGAGCAGTACTTC.

This clone was observed a handful of times. The chain links TRBV7-2 to TRBJ2-7; 7 nucleotides line up with TRBD1. Germline-derived CDR1 and CDR2 are SGHTA and FQGNSA. With 8 bases clipped from V and 2 bases from J, the junction kept 9 bases outside the gene matches. This CDR3 spans 14 amino acids. CDR3: CASDDRTGPYEQYF. The CDR3 DNA follows: TGTGCCAGCGACGATAGGACAGGCCCCTACGAGCAGTACTTC.

This chain links TRBV19 with TRBJ1-2; the match to TRBD1 covers 9 bases. V was clipped by 4 bases and J by 3 bases; unmatched bases: 6. The CDR3 consists of 15 residues. The germline V gene has CDR1 LNHDA and CDR2 SQIVND (reference sequence). CDR3 in amino acids: CASSTYRGRDYGYTF. In DNA form, the CDR3 reads TGTGCCAGTAGTACATACAGGGGGCGCGACTATGGCTACACCTTC.

The CDR3 protein is CASSFLGTASYEQYF. The CDR3 DNA sequence: TGTGCCAGCAGTTTCCTAGGGACAGCCTCCTACGAGCAGTACTTC. The V gene is TRBV2, the J gene TRBJ2-7, with TRBD1 matching 7 bases. The V gene's germline CDR1 is SNHLY and CDR2 FYNNEI. V lost 5 bases, J lost 0 bases, and 7 bases stayed unmatched. The CDR3 runs to 15 residues. The complete variable domain, with remaining parts taken from reference TRBV2 and TRBJ2-7, reads EPEVTQTPSHQVTQMGQEVILRCVPISNHLYFYWYRQILGQKVEFLVSFYNNEISEKSEIFDDQFSVERPDGSNFTLKIRSTKLEDSAMYFCASSFLGTASYEQYFGPGTRLTVT.

This clone was observed a single time. The CDR3 bases are TGTGCCAGCAGCCCGGGACAGTTCTACGAGCAGTACTTC. It translates to CASSPGQFYEQYF. The chain uses TRBV11-2 and TRBJ2-7, with 7 bases lining up with TRBD1. Per germline, CDR1 SGHAT and CDR2 FQNNGV. Germline trimming cut 5 bases from V and 3 bases from J; bases unmatched to any gene: 4. There are 13 residues in the CDR3.

In this sample, this clone turned up once. The chain joins TRBV5-1 to TRBJ2-7; 11 nucleotides align to TRBD1. V lost 0 bases and J lost 3; bases outside the gene matches: 2. CDR1 and CDR2 from the germline V gene are SGHRS and YFSETQ. There are 15 residues in the CDR3. CDR3 DNA: TGCGCCAGCAGCTTGGAAGGGACAGGGGGCTACGAGCAGTACTTC. Amino acids: CASSLEGTGGYEQYF.

The count of this clone is one. The chain couples TRBV7-8 to TRBJ1-2; 7 positions match TRBD1. Per germline, CDR1 SGHVS and CDR2 FQNEAQ. The ends lost 5 bases at V and 4 bases at J; junction bases unmatched: 13. The CDR3 sequence is 16 residues long. The CDR3, as DNA: TGTGCCAGCAGCACGCGAGATTTGGGACAGCGCTATGGCTACACCTTC. Residues: CASSTRDLGQRYGYTF.

The V call is TRBV19, the J call TRBJ2-7, with 8 bases matching TRBD2. This CDR3 has 15 amino acids. Germline CDR1 reads LNHDA; CDR2 reads SQIVND (reference sequence). The ends lost 2 bases at V and 2 bases at J; junction bases unmatched: 5. The CDR3 protein is CASSIRPGGTYEQYF. In nucleotides, the CDR3 is TGTGCCAGTAGTATACGTCCGGGAGGGACCTACGAGCAGTACTTC.

The chain recombines TRBV27 with TRBJ2-7, with D perhaps matching TRBD2 (5 bases). The CDR3 totals 13 residues. V shed 3 bases and J shed 3 bases, with 9 bases lying between them. Looked up from germline, CDR1 is MNHEY and CDR2 is SMNVEV (reference sequence). The CDR3 region is CASSFKADYEQYF. The CDR3, as DNA: TGTGCCAGCAGTTTCAAAGCGGACTACGAGCAGTACTTC.

V usage is TRBV2 and J usage is TRBJ1-5; possibly TRBD1 for D (6 bases). The CDR3 consists of 14 residues. Germline V gene lookup returns CDR1 SNHLY and CDR2 FYNNEI. Trimming shortened V by 6 bases and J by 0 bases, and 9 bases separated the two germline ends. CDR3 sequence: CASRQGYSNQPQHF. CDR3 coding DNA: TGTGCCAGCAGACAGGGTTATAGCAATCAGCCCCAGCATTTT.

The rearrangement links TRBV5-1 to TRBJ1-4; 9 bases line up with TRBD1. The CDR3 is 16 residues long. J gave up 4 bases and V 0 bases, and 4 bases lay outside the gene matches. CDR1 SGHRS and CDR2 YFSETQ come from the germline V gene. The CDR3 sequence: CASSLASGQGNEKLFF. CDR3 coding DNA: TGCGCCAGCAGCTTGGCCTCGGGACAGGGTAATGAAAAACTGTTTTTT. The full variable domain, in which reference TRBV5-1 and TRBJ1-4 provide the parts outside the CDR3, is KAGVTQTPRYLIKTRGQQVTLSCSPISGHRSVSWYQQTPGQGLQFLFEYFSETQRNKGNFPGRFSGRQFSNSRSEMNVSTLELGDSALYLCASSLASGQGNEKLFFGSGTQLSVL.

This rearrangement joins TRBV7-7 to TRBJ2-3; D gene ambiguous. CDR3 length equals 14 residues. V lost 5 bases to trimming and J lost 5 bases, with 14 bases between them. Germline CDR1 and CDR2: SSHAT and FNYEAQ (reference sequence). The CDR3 DNA reads TGTGCCAGCAGCCCGAGCGCTGCGAGAGATACGCAGTATTTT. Its protein product is CASSPSAARDTQYF.

This sequence joins TRBV19 and TRBJ2-6; a weak D match, TRBD2 (6 bases). Per germline, CDR1 LNHDA and CDR2 SQIVND (reference sequence). Trimming cost V 4 bases and J 0 bases, with 19 bases left between them. The CDR3 has 19 residues. CDR3 amino acids: CASSTLDGTFGSGANVLTF. As DNA, the CDR3 is TGTGCCAGTAGTACCCTGGACGGGACTTTTGGCTCTGGGGCCAACGTCCTGACTTTC.

The J gene is TRBJ1-4, the V gene TRBV5-1; TRBD1 is a possible D gene (6 bases). This CDR3 has 15 residues. Trimming left V 5 bases short and J 12 bases short, with 23 bases between. The germline V gene has CDR1 SGHRS and CDR2 YFSETQ. The CDR3: CASRSGTIENRELFF. CDR3 coding DNA: TGCGCCAGCAGATCCGGGACAATCGAGAATCGGGAACTGTTTTTT.

This chain uses TRBV6-6 with TRBJ2-7; TRBD2 might be the D (5 bases). The V and J ends lost 0 bases and 12 bases respectively, with 18 bases between them. The length of the CDR3 is 14 residues. CDR1 and CDR2 (germline): MNHNY, SVGAGI (reference sequence). CDR3 amino acids: CASSYSDNLYAGYF. In DNA form, the CDR3 reads TGTGCCAGCAGTTACTCAGACAACCTCTACGCGGGGTACTTC.

This chain uses TRBV11-2 with TRBJ2-1; TRBD1 might be the D (6 bases). Germline-derived CDR1 and CDR2 are SGHAT and FQNNGV. The V gene lost 5 bases and the J gene lost 9 bases, with 20 bases spanning the gap. This CDR3 spans 15 amino acids. The CDR3 DNA reads TGTGCCAGCAGCCCATTGGGGGCGAAAGAACGTGAGCAGTTCTTC. This encodes CASSPLGAKEREQFF.

This clone was counted a single time. V gene TRBV7-6 combines with J gene TRBJ1-1; 8 nucleotides agree with TRBD1. The CDR3 runs to 15 residues. Per germline, CDR1 SGHVS and CDR2 FNYEAQ. V was pared by 0 bases and J by 5 bases, with 5 bases of the junction left unmatched. The CDR3 region is CASSLAPGGNTEAFF. The CDR3 bases are TGTGCCAGCAGCTTAGCTCCAGGGGGCAATACTGAAGCTTTCTTT.

The chain links TRBV5-1 to TRBJ1-5; 8 bases align to TRBD1. This CDR3 has 14 amino acids. With V trimmed by 3 bases and J by 5 bases, 4 bases remained unmatched. Germline V lookup: CDR1 SGHRS, CDR2 YFSETQ. CDR3 residues: CASSSGQGDQPQHF. The CDR3, as DNA: TGCGCCAGCAGCTCAGGACAGGGTGATCAGCCCCAGCATTTT.

The V call is TRBV28, the J call TRBJ1-5, with TRBD1 matching over 7 bases. Germline assignment: CDR1 MDHEN and CDR2 SYDVKM. The CDR3 totals 16 residues. V gave up 4 bases and J gave up 1 base; unmatched junction bases: 7. CDR3 DNA: TGTGCCAGCAGTTCGGCCACAGGGGTCAGCAATCAGCCCCAGCATTTT. Its protein is CASSSATGVSNQPQHF.

This clone was detected only once. V usage is TRBV21-1 and J usage is TRBJ2-5; the table's D call of TRBD1 was not tested on the DNA. TRBV21-1 is a pseudogene segment. This CDR3 has 17 residues. CDR3 protein: CASSKSAGTGTRETQYF. The CDR3 DNA is TGTGCCAGCAGCAAAAGCGCCGGGACAGGAACCCGGGAGACCCAGTACTTC.

This chain uses TRBV5-4 with TRBJ2-1, with TRBD1 as a possible D gene (6 bases). The V gene lost 0 bases and the J gene lost 8 bases, with 9 bases spanning the gap. The CDR3 is 13 residues long. Germline loops: CDR1 SGHNT, CDR2 YYREEE (reference sequence). The CDR3 reads CASSLGPGDEQFF. In DNA form, the CDR3 reads TGTGCCAGCAGCTTGGGCCCAGGGGATGAGCAGTTCTTC.

This clone was seen only a few times. The chain links TRBV11-2 to TRBJ1-2; 8 bases are a match to TRBD1. The V gene's germline CDR1 is SGHAT and CDR2 FQNNGV. V trimming: 5 bases; J trimming: 4 bases; junction bases outside the gene matches: 6. The CDR3 is 14 amino acids. CDR3 loop: CASSKTGATYGYTF. The CDR3 DNA reads TGTGCCAGCAGCAAGACAGGGGCCACCTATGGCTACACCTTC.

The chain joins TRBV27 to TRBJ2-5; 9 nucleotides line up with TRBD2. Looked up from germline, CDR1 is MNHEY and CDR2 is SMNVEV (reference sequence). CDR3 length equals 18 residues. J lost 1 base, V lost 3 bases, and 12 bases had no gene match. CDR3 sequence (DNA): TGTGCCAGCAGTTTGTTACCCCTGACTAGCGGATTCCAAGAGACCCAGTACTTC. Amino acids: CASSLLPLTSGFQETQYF.